This T cell receptor (beta chain) appears in the sequencing data of a study of monozygotic twins with inflammatory bowel disease (dated 2019 in TCRdb). In terms of the full investigation: The full study comprised around 28 monozygotic twin pairs: nine German pairs (four IBD-concordant, five IBD-discordant) and 19 IBD-discordant Danish pairs. The search for disease-associated traits relied mainly on comparing, within discordant pairs, IBD patients with their genetically identical healthy co-twins. Each individual had, on average, about 151 000 unique TCRalpha sequences and 181 000 unique TCRbeta sequences available for analysis. What the work shows at the level of the full study, not this receptor alone: IBD patients had lower TCRbeta repertoire diversity, measured by the inverse Simpson index, than their healthy co-twins. No difference in repertoire similarity was observed between concordant and discordant twins, possibly owing to limited statistical power. Fewer clonotypes were shared with other individuals by IBD patients than by healthy twins, most markedly in patients showing signs of disease activity. The analysis was unable to tell apart different T cell subtypes. The results gave no support for a single strong signal or clonotype linked to IBD. Because patients received different immunosuppressive treatments, the repertoires may have picked up extra background noise and variability between individuals.

The CDR3 runs 15 residues from the cysteine to the phenylalanine. This entry has no DNA. CDR1 and CDR2 are drawn from the germline V gene: SGHTA, FQGNSA. Receptors were amplified or captured by 5' RACE. For each TCR library, 3,000 to 4,000 ng of total RNA was used. For each sample, cDNA synthesis was carried out in eight separate reactions using SMARTScribe reverse transcriptase. During cDNA synthesis, template switching was used to introduce unique molecular identifiers that contained a 6-nucleotide sample barcode. Amplification of TCRalpha and TCRbeta cDNA involved two nested PCRs of about 15 and 9 cycles, and each PCR was followed by bead purification. Before amplification, the cDNA was treated with uracil DNA-glycosylase and purified using the QIAquick PCR purification kit. In the second PCR, Illumina TruSeq-compatible adapters and sample-specific barcodes were added. Library quality and concentration were checked on TapeStation and Qubit, and libraries were pooled at about 5 ng each. Sequencing of the pooled libraries was done on an Illumina HiSeq2500 single-index Rapid Run using custom sequencing primers and 2 x 100 bp reads. Turning to the authors' computational methods: PCR and sequencing errors were corrected by UMI-based consensus assembly using MiGEC version 1.2.6. V(D)J alignment, clonotype assembly and CDR3 extraction were performed with MiXCR version 2.1.1. Normalisation of gene usage, clonotype sharing and MAIT/NKT TCR abundance was achieved by analysing the top 1000, 10 000 and 20 000 clonotypes per sample. After downsampling to 27 000 UMIs, diversity was calculated as the inverse Simpson index using the vegan R package. Paired Mann-Whitney U tests were applied to discordant twin pairs, with Benjamini-Hochberg correction for multiple testing. Reprocessed by TCRdb, the reads give a single entry per CDR3 protein sequence, without DNA. The V and J calls reflect TCRdb's pipeline rather than the authors' work. This sample's clone table shows some 200,000 distinct CDR3 sequences. The ten largest clones take up less than 9% of the sample.

From each donor, a roughly 2.7 ml peripheral blood sample was collected into PAXgene tubes and kept at -80 degrees C. Total RNA was isolated from whole blood with the PAXgene blood miRNA kit on an automated QIAcube, without T cell sorting. Peripheral blood from monozygotic twin pairs, either concordant or discordant for inflammatory bowel disease, underwent deep TCRalpha and TCRbeta repertoire profiling that used unique molecular barcoding. Smoking habits were recorded for all twin pairs, with individuals classified as current, former or never smokers. As to this clonotype: Its antigen target is currently unknown.

The chain uses TRBV7-2 and TRBJ2-1; with no DNA, the TCRdb D assignment of TRBD1 cannot be verified. The sequencing sample was made of blood. The clonotype was recovered from a human donor with ulcerative colitis or Crohn's disease, or a healthy co-twin of an affected twin (not recorded which). This receptor has the CDR3 CASSMDRGEYNEQFF.